The next 22 T cell receptor beta chains were all read from a single sample in a study of blood T cells in healthy people across ages. For the second PCR, which ran for about 7 to 11 cycles, a sample-barcoded 5' primer and a J-beta primer mix were used. Using its own MiXCR run on the 5' RACE reads, TCRdb lists one record per CDR3 protein. The sample lists about 560,000 distinct CDR3 sequences, 27% occurring once. This sample was shared with a second study, whose subject was T cells of mothers and their children.

Material for sequencing was blood. The receptors shown here come from a boy aged 2-9 years in good health.

This clonotype has more than one count but fewer than ten. The CDR3 region has the DNA TGCGCCAGCAGTCAAATCGAGGGACAGGGCGTCCTATATGGCTACACCTTC. Amino acids: CASSQIEGQGVLYGYTF. The chain recombines TRBV5-1 with TRBJ1-2; 9 bases are shared with TRBD1. This CDR3 comprises 17 residues. Germline V gene sequence: CDR1 SGHRS, CDR2 YFSETQ. J lost 5 bases, V lost 5 bases, and 16 bases had no gene match.

The genes are TRBV28 and TRBJ2-3; 11 bases fit TRBD2. This CDR3 contains 17 residues. V trimming: 4 bases; J trimming: 1 base; junction bases outside the gene matches: 7. Germline lookup yields CDR1 MDHEN and CDR2 SYDVKM. CDR3 nucleotide sequence: TGTGCCAGCAGTTGGCCCGGGACTAGCGGCCGCACAGATACGCAGTATTTT. This sequence encodes CASSWPGTSGRTDTQYF.

The chain links TRBV3-1 to TRBJ2-2; D is perhaps TRBD1 (6 bases). The CDR3 loop spans 17 amino acids. Trimming removed 2 bases from V and 6 bases from J, with 19 bases in between. Germline V gene lookup returns CDR1 LGHDT and CDR2 YNNKEL (reference sequence). CDR3 DNA sequence: TGTGCCAGCAGCCAATCATCGGAACAGGGAAATGCCGGGGAGCTGTTTTTT. This encodes CASSQSSEQGNAGELFF.

The table lists this clonotype with a count of one. The rearrangement uses TRBV3-1 and TRBJ2-1, with D perhaps being TRBD1 or TRBD2 (5 bases each). V gave up 4 bases and J gave up 9 bases, with 16 bases separating them. The germline CDR1 and CDR2 sequences are LGHDT and YNNKEL (reference sequence). CDR3 size: 14 residues. The CDR3: CASSRDGTYGEQFF. The CDR3 nucleotides read TGTGCCAGCAGCCGAGACGGGACCTACGGTGAGCAGTTCTTC.

This chain connects TRBV5-1 to TRBJ1-4; D is uncertain. The V gene's germline CDR1 is SGHRS and CDR2 YFSETQ. V was trimmed by 0 bases and J by 3 bases, leaving 6 bases between them. CDR3 size: 14 residues. The CDR3 reads CASSLERPNEKLFF. The CDR3 DNA reads as TGCGCCAGCAGCTTGGAGAGGCCTAATGAAAAACTGTTTTTT.

The chain joins TRBV10-3 to TRBJ1-2, with 10 bases fitting TRBD1. V dropped 2 bases and J dropped 4; count of bases not matched to a gene: 4. The germline gives CDR1 ENHRY, CDR2 SYGVKD. The CDR3 loop spans 15 amino acids. The CDR3 sequence is CAISEGTGVGYGYTF. CDR3 sequence (DNA): TGTGCCATCAGTGAGGGGACAGGGGTAGGCTATGGCTACACCTTC.

There are a few counts of this clonotype. The CDR3 is CSARAGQTKQFF. The CDR3 coding sequence is TGCAGTGCTAGAGCCGGACAGACCAAGCAGTTCTTC. This chain joins TRBV20-1 and TRBJ2-1, with a possible D match to TRBD1 (6 bases). The CDR3 sequence is 12 residues long. The germline gives CDR1 DFQATT, CDR2 SNEGSKA (reference sequence). The ends were cut back, 1 base at V and 11 bases at J, with 12 bases in the middle.

This clonotype was seen more than once but under ten times. The chain employs TRBV12-3 or TRBV12-4 and TRBJ1-1; D gene unclear. The CDR3 totals 12 residues. V was trimmed by 9 bases and J by 4 bases, leaving 12 bases between them. CDR3 residues: CARSPGGTEAFF. The CDR3 nucleotides are TGTGCCAGATCCCCGGGTGGCACTGAAGCTTTCTTT.

This rearrangement joins TRBV20-1 to TRBJ2-7, with 12 bases identical to TRBD2. The CDR3 covers 14 residues. From germline, CDR1 is DFQATT and CDR2 SNEGSKA (reference sequence). With V trimmed by 3 bases and J by 6 bases, 6 bases remained unmatched. This CDR3 is CSARTSGSTGEQYF. The DNA of the CDR3 is TGCAGTGCTAGGACTAGCGGGAGCACGGGCGAGCAGTACTTC.

This clonotype occurred once. As the CDR3 is not closed by the conserved phenylalanine or tryptophan, this likely results from a read error. The chain employs TRBV7-2 and TRBJ2-6; TRBD1 might be the D (7 bases). CDR1 is SGHTA and CDR2 is FQGNSA in the germline V gene. The CDR3 runs to 19 residues. Trimming left V 1 base short and J 0 bases short, with 16 bases between. CDR3: CASSLVSRGVFSGANVLTL. The DNA of the CDR3 is TGTGCCAGCAGCTTAGTGTCCAGGGGGGTCTTCTCTGGGGCCAACGTCCTGACTCTC.

The sample holds a few counts of this clonotype. The rearrangement uses TRBV12-5 and TRBJ2-5, with D perhaps TRBD1 (6 bases). The CDR3 covers 14 residues. V lost 1 base and J 2 bases, leaving 8 bases between the germline ends. CDR1 is LGHNT and CDR2 is FRNRAP in the germline V gene. The CDR3 DNA follows: TGTGCTAGTGGTTTGGAGGGACAACAAGAGACCCAGTACTTC. Protein product: CASGLEGQQETQYF.

In its sample, this clonotype was seen many times. The chain carries TRBV30 and TRBJ2-7, with 9 bases fitting TRBD1. CDR1 and CDR2 from the germline V gene are GTSNPN and SVGIG (reference sequence). The V gene end was trimmed by 5 bases and the J gene end by 0 bases; junction bases not matched to a gene: 11. The CDR3 spans 16 residues. The CDR3 DNA sequence: TGTGCCTGGCAGACCAGTGGGACAGGGATCTCCTACGAGCAGTACTTC. Its protein product is CAWQTSGTGISYEQYF.

The chain carries TRBV5-1 and TRBJ2-5, with D perhaps matching TRBD1 or TRBD2 (6 bases each). The CDR3 is made up of 15 amino acids. The germline V and J ends were trimmed by 0 bases and 5 bases, with 14 bases remaining between them. CDR1 is SGHRS, CDR2 YFSETQ, per germline. CDR3 loop: CASSLEGGASETQYF. In DNA, the CDR3 is TGCGCCAGCAGCTTGGAGGGGGGCGCTAGTGAGACCCAGTACTTC.

Notes on this clonotype: An end of the junction does not agree with germline; a read error may underlie this. The chain has TRBV25-1 and TRBJ2-5, with a weak D call TRBD1 (6 bases). There are 15 residues in the CDR3. The germline gives CDR1 MGHDK, CDR2 SYGVNS. CDR3 loop: CASSAPQGLGETLYF. The CDR3 DNA is TGTGCCAGCAGTGCCCCCCAGGGGTTGGGAGAGACCCTGTACTTC.

The V gene is TRBV5-5, the J gene TRBJ2-1; the match to TRBD1 covers 8 bases. The J call is in doubt because the DNA end fits TRBJ2-5 better. Germline CDR1 and CDR2: SGHKS and YYEKEE (reference sequence). The CDR3 spans 18 residues. The CDR3 spells CASSLGLTGGPHRETQYF. The CDR3 DNA sequence: TGTGCCAGCAGCTTGGGATTAACAGGGGGACCACACCGGGAGACCCAGTACTTC.

The chain employs TRBV7-3 and TRBJ2-3; TRBD2 is a possible D gene (7 bases). The length of the CDR3 is 16 residues. The germline V gene encodes CDR1 SGHTA and CDR2 FQGTGA. Trimming left V 7 bases short and J 1 base short, with 18 bases between. The CDR3 nucleotides read TGTGCCAGCACCCAAAGGGGGGGCCGTCGCACAGATACGCAGTATTTT. It yields the protein CASTQRGGRRTDTQYF.

This clonotype was seen at least ten times. Here the CDR3 DNA reads TGTGCCACCAGCAGAGATCTTGACGGGGGTGTCCTGTACCAAGAGACCCAGTACTTC. This sequence encodes CATSRDLDGGVLYQETQYF. J is TRBJ2-5 and V is TRBV15, with D maybe TRBD2 (6 bases). Trimming took off 0 bases at V and 0 bases at J, with 20 bases between the two ends. The CDR3 consists of 19 residues. Looked up from germline, CDR1 is LNHNV and CDR2 is YYDKDF (reference sequence).

This sequence joins TRBV4-1 and TRBJ2-5; a weak D match, TRBD2 (7 bases). The end of the DNA fits TRBJ2-1 better, so the J call may be wrong. The germline gives CDR1 MGHRA, CDR2 YSYEKL. This CDR3 has 16 residues. As DNA, the CDR3 is TGCGCCAGCAGCTACCACAGGGCGGGGGCGCGTAATGAGCAGTTCTTC. Its protein is CASSYHRAGARNEQFF.

This clonotype was observed a handful of times. The genes are TRBV5-1 and TRBJ1-2; D perhaps matches TRBD1 (5 bases). The CDR3 is 13 amino acids. CDR1 SGHRS and CDR2 YFSETQ come from the germline V gene. The V gene lost 0 bases and the J gene lost 4 bases, with 7 bases spanning the gap. In DNA, the CDR3 is TGCGCCAGCAGCTTGGAGACAGTCTATGGCTACACCTTC. This codes for CASSLETVYGYTF.

The chain uses TRBV29-1 and TRBJ2-7; 7 bases match TRBD2. This CDR3 has 12 residues. Trimming cost V 5 bases and J 5 bases; bases outside gene matches: 6. The germline V gene encodes CDR1 SQVTM and CDR2 ANQGSEA. The CDR3 DNA is TGCAGCGTTTCACCGGGGGGTCACGAGCAGTACTTC. Its translation is CSVSPGGHEQYF.

The genes are TRBV6-8 and TRBJ2-7, with D tentatively TRBD2 (6 bases). V was clipped by 2 bases and J by 4 bases, with 18 bases between them. Germline V gives CDR1 MNHGY, CDR2 SAAAGT. This CDR3 has 16 amino acids. The CDR3 sequence: CASSYPSGRGLYEQYF. For the CDR3, the DNA is TGTGCCAGCAGTTACCCGAGTGGGCGGGGCCTTTACGAGCAGTACTTC.

This clonotype was counted a few times. The V and J genes are TRBV12-3 or TRBV12-4 and TRBJ1-1; D not resolved. The CDR3 runs to 13 residues. With 6 bases removed from V and 2 bases from J, the gap between germline ends came to 10 bases. The CDR3 sequence: CASSHSVNTEAFF. The CDR3 DNA reads as TGTGCCAGCAGCCACTCAGTTAACACTGAAGCTTTCTTT.